This T cell receptor (beta chain) is from a study of a mutant IDH1 vaccine in newly diagnosed glioma (dated by TCRdb to the early 2020s). Study-level background: Vaccination began 4-6 weeks after radiotherapy alone, or alongside temozolomide cycles in the chemotherapy-containing groups. Of the 25 to 35 patients who were treated, about 62% were male and roughly 38% were female, and the mean age was around 41 years. Before enrollment, patients had received standard therapy of radiotherapy alone, temozolomide alone, or radiochemotherapy with temozolomide; most received the combination. Visit V12 was the week-35 safety follow-up and visit V13 was the week-47 end of study. Six visits were used for peripheral blood collection: V03 (baseline), V05, V07, V10, V12 and V13. Longitudinal TCRB deep sequencing was performed for roughly 24 treated patients wherever samples were available for exploratory analyses.

Counted from cysteine to phenylalanine, this CDR3 has 13 amino acids. Of all the DNA, just the CDR3 is kept, 39 bases in frame from base 1. The germline V gene encodes CDR1 GTSNPN and CDR2 SVGIG (reference sequence). Relative to germline, V is 0 bases shorter and J is 7 bases shorter, with 13 bases between their ends. Sample time point, as interpreted from the label and publication: week 47, end of study. A 20-mer mutant IDH1 peptide at 300 micrograms in Montanide made up each vaccine dose, which was injected subcutaneously together with topical imiquimod. Patients received eight vaccinations in weeks 1, 3, 5, 7, 11, 15, 19 and 23, corresponding to visits V03 through V10. All donors had newly diagnosed IDH1-mutant astrocytomas of WHO grade 3 or 4 that showed loss of nuclear ATRX. The samples were drawn from NOA16, a multicentre, single-arm, open-label phase I trial in Germany that tested a mutant IDH1 peptide vaccine in humans for the first time. Genomic DNA for TCRB sequencing was extracted from EDTA blood using the DNeasy Blood and Tissue Kit.

Broader findings and caveats from the paper: PBMC samples for TCRB deep sequencing were selected based on availability. No apparent relationship was observed between pseudoprogression and alterations in the top peripheral T cell clonotypes detected by TCRB sequencing. Across multiple MHC alleles, vaccine-induced immune responses were seen in more than 90% of patients. The authors stated that sample limitations prevented analyses of patient blood samples from being reproduced.

With regard to this clone: Its antigen remains undetermined. Per-nucleotide qualities are absent, and no much larger clonotype sits a single base away.

Libraries came from the immunoSEQ multiplex PCR assay. The hsTCRB Kit was used according to the manufacturer's protocol to amplify rearranged TCR beta chain sequences. An Illumina MiSeq was used to sequence the TCRB libraries. The authors' pipeline ran thus. The proprietary platform of the kit vendor was used for demultiplexing, trimming and gene mapping. The table was pulled from immuneACCESS by TCRdb, which kept in-frame rearrangements only. Such tables lose some clones; where checked, under half of the loss comes from unresolved V genes, and the rest has no known cause. The D gene and trimming were derived from the DNA, and the V and J assignments and clone size from that table. The sample has over 50,000 clones on record, about three quarters of them singletons. The ten largest account for roughly 5% of the sample.

The sequencing used PBMCs, collected from a glioma patient whose treatment included an IDH1 peptide vaccine. The TCR comes from a woman in her thirties or forties with glioma. Some clones in this sample may be carry-over from other donors' samples. The chain links TRBV30 with TRBJ2-7, with the D gene tentatively TRBD1 or TRBD2, based on 6 matching bases in each. The DNA reads as follows: TGTGCCTGGAGTGTATCGGGGGCTGGAGAGCAGTACTTC. It translates to CAWSVSGAGEQYF.